This T cell receptor beta chain comes out of a study of PD-L1 blockade in urothelial cancer. Indicated time point: peripheral blood 6 weeks after treatment start. Trimming removed 6 bases from V and 2 bases from J; junction bases left unmatched: 6. Per germline, CDR1 SGDLS and CDR2 YYNGEE. CDR3 length: 15 amino acids. TCRdb keeps only in-frame clones here, not all; method: immunoSEQ multiplex PCR. Among 30,000 or so clones listed, about nine tenths were seen once. The chain carries TRBV9 and TRBJ2-2, with 8 nucleotides matching TRBD1. The specimen was PBMCs, collected around atezolizumab (anti-PD-L1) treatment. This receptor was taken from a man aged 80 or over with urothelial cancer. The CDR3 DNA reads as TGTGCCAGCACTGCGACAGGGGCAAACACCGGGGAGCTGTTTTTT. Its translation: CASTATGANTGELFF. Using reference TRBV9 and TRBJ2-2 for the parts outside the CDR3, the full variable domain is DSGVTQTPKHLITATGQRVTLRCSPRSGDLSVYWYQQSLDQGLQFLIQYYNGEERAKGNILERFSAQQFPDLHSELNLSSLELGDSALYFCASTATGANTGELFFGEGSRLTVL.